This T cell receptor beta chain is drawn from a study of T cells after yellow fever vaccination. Study in general: For low cell numbers, libraries were made with SMART-Seq v4 Ultra Low Input. The study's findings and limits: Most clones from primary vaccination resurfaced after the booster (around 95% CD4, about 91% CD8). It was the secondary response that reached its peak faster, day 5 versus 15, but it was weaker.

This clonotype was seen at least ten times. The antigen is undetermined. A process of 5'RACE template switching, which added a universal primer site and UMIs, was used to make TCR cDNA. TCRdb independently ran MiXCR on the 5' RACE reads; one entry per CDR3 protein. This table has roughly 520,000 distinct CDR3 sequences, roughly a fifth appearing once. The germline CDR1 and CDR2 sequences are SGHRS and YFSETQ. The CDR3 has 13 residues. Trimming cost V 4 bases and J 6 bases; bases outside gene matches: 6. This sample comprised PBMCs, obtained roughly 20 days after the first yellow fever vaccination. The sequence was obtained from a man aged 18 to 30 who received the YFV17D yellow fever vaccine. The V call is TRBV5-1, the J call TRBJ1-2; TRBD1 agrees at 7 bases. Written as DNA, the CDR3 is TGCGCCAGCAGCGCAGACAGGGTTGATGGCTACACCTTC. The encoded protein is CASSADRVDGYTF.